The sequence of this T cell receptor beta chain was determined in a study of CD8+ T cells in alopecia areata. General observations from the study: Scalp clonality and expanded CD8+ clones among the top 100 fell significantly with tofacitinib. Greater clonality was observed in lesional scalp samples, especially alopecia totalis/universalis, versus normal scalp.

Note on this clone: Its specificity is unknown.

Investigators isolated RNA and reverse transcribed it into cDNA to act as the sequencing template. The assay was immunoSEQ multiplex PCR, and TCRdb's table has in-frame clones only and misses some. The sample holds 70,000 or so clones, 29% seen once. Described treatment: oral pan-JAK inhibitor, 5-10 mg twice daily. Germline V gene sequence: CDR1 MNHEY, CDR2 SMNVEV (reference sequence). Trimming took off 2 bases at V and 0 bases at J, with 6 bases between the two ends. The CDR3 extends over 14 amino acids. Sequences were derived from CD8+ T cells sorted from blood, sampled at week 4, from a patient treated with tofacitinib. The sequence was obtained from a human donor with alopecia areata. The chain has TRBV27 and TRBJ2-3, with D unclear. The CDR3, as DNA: TGTGCCAGCAGTTTAGGACCTAGCACAGATACGCAGTATTTT. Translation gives CASSLGPSTDTQYF.